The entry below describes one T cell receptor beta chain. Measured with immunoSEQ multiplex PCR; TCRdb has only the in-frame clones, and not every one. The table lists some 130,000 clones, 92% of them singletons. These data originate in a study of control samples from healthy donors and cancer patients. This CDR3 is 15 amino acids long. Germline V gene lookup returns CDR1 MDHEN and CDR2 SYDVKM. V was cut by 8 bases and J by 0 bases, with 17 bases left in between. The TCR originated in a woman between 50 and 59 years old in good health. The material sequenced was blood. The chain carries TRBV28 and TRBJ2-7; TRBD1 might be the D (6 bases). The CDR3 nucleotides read TGTGCCAGCGGATCCCGGGACACGAGCTCCTACGAGCAGTACTTC. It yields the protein CASGSRDTSSYEQYF.